This T cell receptor (beta chain) is drawn from a study of cytomegalovirus exposure and HLA in healthy donors (dated by TCRdb to about 2017). For context, the study as a whole: An earlier analysis of some 500 of the donors reported about 250 Gb of sequence data and around 110 million unique TCR beta sequences from 150 million to 200 million T cells. The later analysis used no new phenotypic data to find candidate immune exposures, relying instead on TCR beta sequences and their occurrence across donors. A separate validation cohort of about 110 different subjects was used in addition to the approximately 610-subject first cohort. The T cell repertoires of around 730 subjects were profiled by immunosequencing and related to cytomegalovirus serostatus. To predict cytomegalovirus infection status, the study brought together high-throughput TCR immunosequencing, statistical association of individual TCRs with disease status, and machine learning. In a later analysis, previously published TCR beta repertoires from 550 to 750 donors were re-analyzed and high-resolution HLA genotyping was added so that TCR occurrence patterns could be studied. All discovery cohort repertoires had been generated using a single sequencing platform. In a later genetic analysis, genome-wide SNP genotypes for about three fifths of the roughly 670 donors were used, and that subset was treated as a discovery cohort. Four to six DR-DQ haplotypes were handled as single units for association and clustering, since linkage in the cohort was strong. The study aimed to test whether cataloging public T cell receptors could reveal signatures of past pathogen exposure. An earlier analysis of fewer than 750 of the donors used high-throughput TCR beta sequencing to judge whether each TCR beta V gene segment behaved as functional or pseudogenic. The number of typed donors differed by locus: about 629-630 for A, B, C, DRB1 and DQB1; 500 to 550 for DQA1; about 600 for DPA1; and 400 to 480 for DPB1. Among about 390 genotyped donors of the cohort, an average of around 240,000 unique TCR beta nucleotide sequences were sequenced per donor, approximately 20% of them non-productive. Class I and class II HLA loci were covered by the typing at four-digit resolution. Of the roughly 400 genotyped donors, about 84% fell in the genetic ancestry cluster associated with self-reported Caucasian donors. Donor age, sex, ethnicity and CMV serostatus were compiled alongside the repertoire data. An early release that covered about 640 HLA-typed donors contained approximately 320 gigabases of sequencing data and tens of millions of unique TCR sequences. The research as a whole found: Correlated functional status among segregating V segments might be attributable to linkage disequilibrium, but an unknown experimental factor could not be ruled out. The presence/absence analyses assumed that sequencing depth was roughly uniform across donors, and that assumption may not be true. In a later genetic analysis, fewer N-insertions in productive TCRs were reported among donors in an Asian-associated ancestry cluster than the roughly 670-donor mean. When HLA alleles, especially DR and DQ, strongly co-occurred, attributing TCR associations to individual alleles was difficult. A cluster of highly shared sequence variants was judged likely to represent a technical artifact of the sequencing pipeline. Fewer than 20 rarely observed V segments, including chromosome 9 orphons, were excluded from the earlier analysis of some 590 of the donors because counts were too low. A later analysis found that HLA-associated TCR beta chains were more clonally expanded and had lower generation probabilities than equally common non-associated chains. A further reported finding was that TCR beta sequences accurately predicted the HLA-A and HLA-B alleles for most subjects in the first cohort. In a later analysis, several top co-occurrence clusters were reported to appear linked to parvovirus B19, influenza, CMV and Epstein-Barr virus. The 87-base-pair reads could not distinguish some IMGT-functional V segments, including TRBV6-2 and TRBV6-3, so those segments were excluded. The authors suggested that the approach could potentially be extended to other disease states and immunological phenotypes. The cohort was sequenced for TCR beta chains only, and without alpha or paired-chain data the features that could be detected were limited. The classifier was reported to diagnose cytomegalovirus status with high specificity and sensitivity in both the original cohort and the validation cohort. An earlier analysis of some 560 of the donors showed that most TCR beta V segments appeared in productive rearrangements either about 87% or about 30% of the time, which broadly matched IMGT annotations. A later analysis found that TCR association rates varied across HLA loci, with DRB1 alleles showing the most associated TCRs and HLA-C alleles the fewest. The study listed 150 to 200 TCR beta chains as associated with cytomegalovirus. At a false discovery rate of 0.05, a later analysis linked 15,000 to 20,000 TCR beta sequences to specific HLA alleles. A later genetic analysis associated a missense DCLRE1C variant with V-gene and J-gene trimming of TCR beta chains, and an independent cohort replicated the association. Across donors, most TCR sequences were observed very rarely, whereas some public TCRs were present in many individuals. Because HLA typing was unavailable for some donors at each locus, only the typed subset was used in association tests. According to a later analysis, most CMV-associated TCR beta chains appeared to be HLA-restricted, and the HLA associations seemed to be driven largely by CMV exposure. In vitro tests confirmed that a few of the cytomegalovirus-associated TCR beta chains recognize cytomegalovirus antigens. Immune exposure information for the cohort was limited to CMV serostatus.

To prepare the library, the immunoSEQ multiplex PCR assay was applied. For the multiplex PCR, a mixture combining 60 forward primers for TCR Vbeta segments and 13 reverse primers for TCR Jbeta segments was used. The CDR3 region of rearranged TCR beta genes was amplified from genomic DNA by a multiplex PCR assay. The Illumina HiSeq System was used to sequence the amplified TCR beta libraries as 87-base-pair reads. Per the source publication's procedure: A later analysis tallied 75 million to 95 million unique TCR beta chains across the 666 repertoires, and approximately 12 million of those chains were shared by two or more donors. To remove PCR and sequencing errors, raw reads were error-corrected and collapsed into unique sequences using a nearest-neighbor algorithm that merged closely related sequences. V, D and J gene segments were assigned by aligning CDR3 sequences to IMGT reference sequences. For a sequence to be retained, at least a six-nucleotide match to both a V gene segment and a J gene segment was required. A rearrangement was called productive if the CDR3 had no stop codons and remained in frame with V and J, and every other rearrangement was called non-productive. CDR3 was defined by IMGT convention, running from the second conserved V-encoded cysteine to the conserved J-encoded phenylalanine. Sequences without an unambiguous match to a single V gene segment were excluded from the earlier analysis of about 640 of the donors. An earlier analysis of almost 600 of the donors classified V segments as functional when productive rearrangements were above 56.7% and as segregating when the standard deviation between donors was above 5%. A statistical classification framework was built to diagnose cytomegalovirus status from the catalog of TCR beta chain sequences. In a later analysis, V and J genes were assigned by comparing TCR nucleotide sequences against IMGT/GENE-DB human TR gene sequences. A later analysis assigned CDR3 sequences and most-parsimonious VDJ recombination scenarios with the TCRdist pipeline. In a later analysis, each TCR beta chain was defined by its CDR3 amino acid sequence together with its V-gene family, and reads without a unique V-gene family were excluded. A later analysis removed roughly 590 highly shared, low-generation-probability nucleotide sequences to deal with suspected cross-contamination and a sequencing artifact. In a later analysis, a clonal expansion index was calculated for each public chain from normalized within-repertoire ranks of inferred template counts. In a later analysis, generation probabilities were computed with a VDJ recombination model fitted to out-of-frame rearrangements, and the resulting probabilities were checked against IGoR. A later analysis scored TCR-TCR, TCR-HLA and TCR-CMV co-occurrence with hypergeometric tests, applying a repertoire-size bias correction to TCR pairs. To estimate false discovery rates, a later analysis permuted the HLA or CMV assignments 20 times. In a later analysis, co-occurring TCRs were grouped using DBSCAN, and TCRdist sequence similarity was added for clustering within HLA-allele-positive subsets. Co-occurrence clustering excluded repertoires with fewer than 30,000 or more than 120,000 public chains, plus five with anomalous nucleotide sharing. The table comes from immuneACCESS by way of TCRdb, which keeps in-frame sequences with V and J called. Part of the clones is missing from these tables; in studies checked, under half for an unresolved V gene and the rest for unknown reasons. The DNA was the basis for D and trimming; V, J and clone size are from that table. This sample is represented by some 100,000 clones; over 65% of them were singletons. The ten biggest clones cover roughly 16% of the sample.

Details on this clone: Its antigen specificity is not known. Per-base quality was not reported, and no clone a single base away is much larger than it.

The CDR3 runs 15 residues from the cysteine to the phenylalanine. Solely the CDR3 DNA is kept, with 45 bases framed from the first base. CDR1 LNHDA and CDR2 SQIVND were looked up in the germline V gene (reference sequence). V and J are truncated by 7 bases and 5 bases respectively, leaving an intervening sequence of 19 bases. In total, roughly 670 healthy bone marrow donors made up the cohort. At the time of sampling, every cohort member was nominally healthy, though immune exposures that went unrecorded were likely present. The donor tested CMV seropositive and was one of the 289 seropositive cohort members. Each donor provided a peripheral blood sample, and peripheral blood mononuclear cells were used for TCR beta sequencing. Genomic DNA extraction from the blood cell samples was performed with the Qiagen DNeasy Blood Extraction Kit.

The chain joins TRBV19 to TRBJ2-3, with the D gene too uncertain to name. What was sequenced was PBMCs. The source of this sequence is a woman between 18 and 29 years old in good health and CMV-seropositive. The CDR3 reads CASTPRSIFGDTQYF. The base sequence is TGTGCCAGTACCCCTCGGTCGATATTTGGAGATACGCAGTATTTT.